This T cell receptor beta chain is drawn from a study of memory CD4+ T cells and cytomegalovirus serostatus. The study, taken as a whole, reports: CD4+ memory repertoires contained about two fifths of the roughly 160 reported CMV TCRbeta sequences.

Concerning this clone itself: Antigen unknown.

Single viable CD3+CD4+CD8-CD45RO+ cells were sorted as the memory CD4+ T cells. CD4+ T cells were isolated by positive magnetic selection. In the authors' workflow: After removing out-of-frame reads, approximately 2.2 million distinct TCRbeta sequences remained. Repertoires were generated with immunoSEQ multiplex PCR, while TCRdb's copy carries only in-frame clones and drops some. From that table come the V and J calls and clone size; the DNA was used to work out D and trimming. In the table there are about 25,000 clones, around 75% of which are singletons. The receptor was derived from an adult in good health and CMV-seronegative. The sample was memory CD4+ T cells from blood.

The chain's CDR3 is CASSLGHTQETQYF. In nucleotides, the CDR3 is TGCGCCAGCAGCTTGGGGCACACCCAAGAGACCCAGTACTTC. This chain links TRBV5-1 with TRBJ2-5; no firm D call. Trimming cost V 0 bases and J 1 base, with 7 bases left between them. The CDR3 is 14 amino acids. Germline CDR1 SGHRS, CDR2 YFSETQ.